This TCR beta chain is drawn from a study of blood T cell repertoires in COVID-19. Study information: Sites in the United States, Italy and Spain provided acute and convalescent COVID-19 samples. In each case, the material was cDNA or gDNA derived from T cells, B-cell-depleted T cells, or PBMCs.

Sequencing used immunoSEQ multiplex PCR; TCRdb keeps in-frame clones, though not all of them. The sample comprises about 43,000 clones, 86% of which are singletons, and around 8.3% rests with the top ten. V shed 8 bases and J 2 bases; nucleotides not matched to a gene: 0. Per the germline V gene, CDR1 is MNHEY and CDR2 is SVGAGI. CDR3 length equals 12 residues. The table lists this clone with a count of one. The clonotype was recovered from a man aged 60-69 years with active COVID-19. The sequencing input was peripheral blood. V usage is TRBV6-5 and J usage is TRBJ2-5; TRBD1 matches at 9 bases. CDR3 DNA sequence: TGTGCCAGCGGACAGGGGCAAGAGACCCAGTACTTC. Residues: CASGQGQETQYF.